This entry lists 21 T cell receptor beta chains sequenced from one sample in a study of OX40 agonist ivuxolimab in advanced cancers. Receptors were amplified or captured by the immunoSEQ multiplex PCR assay. In TCRdb, the immuneACCESS table is reduced to in-frame sequences with V and J assigned. These tables do not hold every clone; where another copy was compared, an unresolved V gene accounts for under half, and the others remain unexplained. The sample table lists roughly 50,000 clones, around 77% of them with a count of one. Of the sample, 5% to 6.5% is held by the ten largest clones. The sequences come from CD4+ or CD8+ T cells sorted from blood, collected in a trial of the OX40 agonist ivuxolimab. Every receptor here comes from an adult with an advanced solid tumor such as melanoma, head and neck, liver or kidney cancer.

This rearrangement joins TRBV11-3 to TRBJ2-1; the match to TRBD2 covers 14 bases. The J segment lost 15 bases and the V segment lost 5 bases, leaving 9 bases of the junction unmatched. Germline CDR1 reads SGHNT; CDR2 reads YENEEA. This CDR3 has 14 amino acids. The CDR3 protein is CASSLGTSGGSMFF. The CDR3 nucleotides read TGTGCCAGCAGCCTCGGGACTAGCGGGGGAAGTATGTTCTTC.

The V gene is TRBV5-1, the J gene TRBJ2-7, with D perhaps being TRBD1 or TRBD2 (6 bases each). This CDR3 region has 14 residues. V dropped 0 bases and J dropped 4 bases, with 11 bases sitting between them. The germline CDR1 and CDR2 sequences are SGHRS and YFSETQ. The CDR3 bases are TGCGCCAGCAGCTTGGCCGGGGGCAGTTACGAGCAGTACTTC. Encoded protein: CASSLAGGSYEQYF.

V is TRBV6-5 and J is TRBJ1-2, with a possible D match to TRBD1 (5 bases). V dropped 6 bases and J dropped 5 bases, with 13 bases sitting between them. CDR3 length: 13 residues. Germline V lookup: CDR1 MNHEY, CDR2 SVGAGI. CDR3 region: CASSPGGGYGYTF. As DNA, the CDR3 is TGTGCCAGCAGCCCGGGGGGAGGTTATGGCTACACCTTC.

On this clone itself: Other DNA sequences of this sample code for an identical CDR3. The chain uses TRBV6-1 and TRBJ1-2; unclear D gene. Trimming took off 10 bases at V and 9 bases at J, with 21 bases between the two ends. The CDR3 totals 13 residues. CDR1 and CDR2 from the germline V gene are MNHNS and SASEGT. Here the CDR3 DNA reads TGTGCCACCGCGAAAGACGGTCCTAGGAGCTACACCTTC. It is translated as CATAKDGPRSYTF.

The V gene is TRBV5-1, the J gene TRBJ2-4, with TRBD2 identical over 9 bases. CDR3 length equals 15 residues. CDR1 and CDR2 (germline): SGHRS, YFSETQ. V was pared by 0 bases and J by 8 bases, with 6 bases of the junction left unmatched. The CDR3 bases are TGCGCCAGCAGCTTGGGACTAGCGGATGGGGACATTCAGTACTTC. Protein product: CASSLGLADGDIQYF.

This chain's CDR3 is CASSYRRGGGGQPQHF. CDR3 in DNA: TGTGCCAGCAGTTACCGTCGCGGCGGGGGCGGGCAGCCCCAGCATTTT. J is TRBJ1-5 and V is TRBV6-6; D may be TRBD1 (6 bases). The length of the CDR3 is 16 residues. The germline V gene has CDR1 MNHNY and CDR2 SVGAGI (reference sequence). Trimming shortened V by 2 bases and J by 7 bases, and 18 bases separated the two germline ends.

This clone was detected a few times. V is TRBV29-1 and J is TRBJ1-1, with D unresolved. The CDR3 length is 10 residues. Trimming removed 7 bases at V and 1 base at J, with 4 bases between. CDR1 and CDR2 from the germline V gene are SQVTM and ANQGSEA. The CDR3 loop is CSASNTEAFF. CDR3 DNA: TGCAGCGCTTCGAACACTGAAGCTTTCTTT.

This clone turned up a few times. The chain has TRBV6-5 and TRBJ2-3; 7 positions match TRBD2. Germline V gene lookup returns CDR1 MNHEY and CDR2 SVGAGI. Trimming removed 6 bases from V and 4 bases from J; junction bases left unmatched: 4. The CDR3 has 13 amino acids. The chain's CDR3 is CASRVGGADTQYF. CDR3 in DNA: TGTGCCAGCAGGGTGGGGGGGGCAGATACGCAGTATTTT.

This clone was seen just once. V usage is TRBV11-2 and J usage is TRBJ2-3; D uncertain. There are 15 residues in the CDR3. V lost 5 bases and J 1 base, leaving 13 bases between the germline ends. CDR1 and CDR2 (germline): SGHAT, FQNNGV. The CDR3 nucleotides are TGTGCCAGCAGCCGCAGGCAGTCGGGCACAGATACGCAGTATTTT. As protein: CASSRRQSGTDTQYF.

The rearrangement joins TRBV11-3 to TRBJ1-1; the match to TRBD1 covers 12 bases. The CDR3 sequence is 15 residues long. Germline CDR1 is SGHNT and CDR2 is YENEEA. Trimming took 5 bases from V and 8 from J; bases not matched to a gene: 9. The CDR3 sequence is CASSTQGGTGGEAFF. DNA of the CDR3: TGTGCCAGCAGCACACAAGGGGGGACAGGGGGCGAAGCTTTCTTT. The full variable domain, its missing parts supplied by reference TRBV11-3 and TRBJ1-1, is EAGVVQSPRYKIIEKKQPVAFWCNPISGHNTLYWYLQNLGQGPELLIRYENEEAVDDSQLPKDRFSAERLKGVDSTLKIQPAELGDSAVYLCASSTQGGTGGEAFFGQGTRLTVV.

The chain uses TRBV11-3 and TRBJ2-2, with 9 bases aligning to TRBD1. The germline V gene encodes CDR1 SGHNT and CDR2 YENEEA. J lost 6 bases, V lost 0 bases, and 14 bases had no gene match. This CDR3 region has 19 residues. CDR3 region: CASSLDFPTGGRSAGELFF. In DNA form, the CDR3 reads TGTGCCAGCAGCTTAGACTTCCCGACAGGGGGAAGATCGGCCGGGGAGCTGTTTTTT.

The CDR3 sequence: CASSTGQGSEQYF. In DNA form, the CDR3 reads TGTGCCAGCAGCACAGGACAGGGATCCGAGCAGTACTTC. V is TRBV11-1 and J is TRBJ2-7; the match to TRBD1 covers 8 bases. The CDR3 totals 13 residues. V trimming: 5 bases; J trimming: 6 bases; junction bases outside the gene matches: 6. From germline, CDR1 is SGHAT and CDR2 FQDESV (reference sequence).

The count of this clone is one. V and J are TRBV7-2 and TRBJ1-1; unclear D gene. CDR1 SGHTA and CDR2 FQGNSA come from the germline V gene. Between the trimmed V and J ends, which lost 5 bases and 1 base, there was a span of 14 bases. The CDR3 covers 15 residues. The CDR3: CASSQLFPRNTEAFF. The CDR3 DNA reads as TGTGCCAGCAGCCAACTATTTCCAAGGAACACTGAAGCTTTCTTT.

The gene calls are TRBV19 and TRBJ1-5; 11 bases agree with TRBD1. V trimming: 1 base; J trimming: 5 bases; junction bases outside the gene matches: 4. The CDR3 is 16 residues long. The germline CDR1 and CDR2 sequences are LNHDA and SQIVND (reference sequence). The CDR3 spells CASSIAGTGGDQPQHF. CDR3 bases: TGTGCCAGTAGTATAGCCGGGACAGGGGGAGATCAGCCCCAGCATTTT.

The chain has TRBV19 and TRBJ2-1, with D maybe TRBD2 (5 bases). This CDR3 spans 16 amino acids. Trimming removed 1 base from V and 0 bases from J, with 10 bases in between. Per the germline V gene, CDR1 is LNHDA and CDR2 is SQIVND (reference sequence). The CDR3 coding sequence is TGTGCCAGTAGTATAGCAGGTCGGGGCTCCTACAATGAGCAGTTCTTC. This encodes CASSIAGRGSYNEQFF.

This sequence joins TRBV12-2 and TRBJ2-1. TRBV12-2 is given as a pseudogene. The CDR3 has 17 residues. DNA for the CDR3: TGTGCAAGTCGCTTAAGGGGGGCGACACTCTCCTACAATGAGCAGTTCTTC. It yields the protein CASRLRGATLSYNEQFF.

The V gene is TRBV10-1, the J gene TRBJ2-7; the D is unclear. CDR1 WNHNN and CDR2 SYGVQD come from the germline V gene (reference sequence). This CDR3 comprises 13 residues. Trimming removed 9 bases at V and 0 bases at J, with 12 bases between. The CDR3, as DNA: TGCGCCAGTGCAGAAGGGATCTCCTACGAGCAGTACTTC. Its protein is CASAEGISYEQYF.

The chain uses TRBV5-4 and TRBJ2-2; 9 positions match TRBD1. In germline, CDR1 is SGHNT, CDR2 YYREEE (reference sequence). The CDR3 runs 17 residues. The V gene end was trimmed by 7 bases and the J gene end by 1 base; junction bases not matched to a gene: 11. The CDR3 DNA sequence: TGTGCCAGCTCGCCCGGGACAGGGTTTTTGAACACCGGGGAGCTGTTTTTT. Translated: CASSPGTGFLNTGELFF.

The chain carries TRBV28 and TRBJ1-3; possibly TRBD1 for D (5 bases). Deletions cut 3 bases from V and 4 bases from J, with 10 bases between. Germline V gene lookup returns CDR1 MDHEN and CDR2 SYDVKM. CDR3 length: 14 amino acids. In DNA, the CDR3 is TGTGCCAGCAGTTTGGGGGGAATAGGAAACACCATATATTTT. Translating gives CASSLGGIGNTIYF.

This chain connects TRBV5-1 to TRBJ1-1; D is perhaps TRBD1 (5 bases). CDR3 length equals 15 residues. Germline values: CDR1 SGHRS, CDR2 YFSETQ. V lost 6 bases, J lost 6 bases, and 21 bases lay in between. The CDR3 is CASTPPGRNFAEAFF. As DNA, the CDR3 is TGCGCCAGCACTCCCCCGGGACGAAACTTTGCTGAAGCTTTCTTT.

The chain has TRBV2 and TRBJ2-5; 12 bases are a match to TRBD1. The CDR3 sequence is 15 residues long. J gave up 5 bases and V 6 bases, and 7 bases lay outside the gene matches. Germline V gene lookup returns CDR1 SNHLY and CDR2 FYNNEI. Written as DNA, the CDR3 is TGTGCCAGCAGCGGGACAGGGGGCCGAAGGGAGACCCAGTACTTC. Its protein is CASSGTGGRRETQYF.